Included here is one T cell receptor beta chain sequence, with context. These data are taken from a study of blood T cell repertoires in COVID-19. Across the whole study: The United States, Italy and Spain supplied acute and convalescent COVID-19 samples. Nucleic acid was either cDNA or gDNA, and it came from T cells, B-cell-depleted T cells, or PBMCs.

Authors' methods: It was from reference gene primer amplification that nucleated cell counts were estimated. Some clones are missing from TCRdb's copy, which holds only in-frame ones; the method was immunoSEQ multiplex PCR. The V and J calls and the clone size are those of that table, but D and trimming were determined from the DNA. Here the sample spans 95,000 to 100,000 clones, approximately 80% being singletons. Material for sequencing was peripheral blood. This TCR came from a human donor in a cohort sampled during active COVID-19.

The CDR3 nucleotides are TGTGCCACCAGCAGGTCAAGGACTAGCGGTGTTAATGAGCAGTTCTTC. Protein product: CATSRSRTSGVNEQFF. The V call is TRBV15, the J call TRBJ2-1; TRBD2 aligns across 10 bases. The V segment lost 3 bases and the J segment 7 bases; nucleotides outside the gene matches: 9. The CDR3 has 16 amino acids. CDR1 and CDR2 (germline): LNHNV, YYDKDF (reference sequence).